The 31 T cell receptor beta chains presented below share a single source sample, sequenced in a study of CD8 T cells in ankylosing spondylitis (dated by TCRdb to 2016 to 2017). Receptors were amplified or captured by 5' RACE. These reads were obtained on an Illumina MiSeq. TCRdb ran its own pipeline on the public reads, namely fastp trimming at Q25 and MiXCR clone calling, and kept in-frame beta chains. Each CDR3 protein appears once, grouped with its most common genes and DNA. Within this sample are around 25,000 distinct CDR3 sequences, with under 15% of them counted one time only. 30% to 45% of the sample rests with the top ten. The sample comprised blood. These receptors all stem from a male donor with ankylosing spondylitis or in good health (not recorded which).

This clonotype was seen only a few times. The rearrangement uses TRBV29-1 and TRBJ2-3; either TRBD1 or TRBD2 may supply D (7 bases each). The ends were cut back, 8 bases at V and 3 bases at J, with 27 bases in the middle. CDR1 and CDR2 from the germline V gene are SQVTM and ANQGSEA. This CDR3 has 17 residues. In nucleotides, the CDR3 is TGCAGCCTCTCAGGGGGGGAGGGCCGTTTTAGTACAGATACGCAGTATTTT. The encoded protein is CSLSGGEGRFSTDTQYF.

This clonotype showed up just a few times. The chain links TRBV14 to TRBJ2-2; 8 bases are shared with TRBD2. CDR1 is SGHDN, CDR2 FVKESK, per germline. CDR3 length equals 19 residues. The ends lost 4 bases at V and 2 bases at J; junction bases unmatched: 15. The CDR3 loop is CASSPIGGGAGVNTGELFF. CDR3 sequence (DNA): TGTGCCAGCAGCCCCATTGGCGGGGGAGCGGGAGTTAACACCGGGGAGCTGTTTTTT.

This clonotype was detected many times. This chain uses TRBV7-8 with TRBJ2-2; 10 positions match TRBD2. CDR3 length: 17 amino acids. Germline trimming cut 5 bases from V and 1 base from J; bases unmatched to any gene: 7. Germline CDR1 and CDR2: SGHVS and FQNEAQ. For the CDR3, the DNA is TGTGCCAGCAGCCGAGGGACTAGCGTATTGAACACCGGGGAGCTGTTTTTT. Translation gives CASSRGTSVLNTGELFF.

This clonotype was found a few times. This chain uses TRBV29-1 with TRBJ1-1, with TRBD1 identical over 7 bases. From germline, CDR1 is SQVTM and CDR2 ANQGSEA. Trimming removed 7 bases from V and 1 base from J; junction bases left unmatched: 12. This CDR3 is built from 15 residues. In DNA, the CDR3 is TGCAGCGCTCCGGGACAGAGAAACTCGAACACTGAAGCTTTCTTT. As protein: CSAPGQRNSNTEAFF.

This clonotype has at least ten counts. The V call is TRBV7-3, the J call TRBJ2-2; D remains ambiguous. Germline V lookup: CDR1 SGHTA, CDR2 FQGTGA. Trimming stripped 3 bases from V and 0 bases from J, with 8 bases between. This CDR3 has 15 amino acids. The chain's CDR3 is CASSFDGTNTGELFF. The CDR3, as DNA: TGTGCCAGCAGCTTCGACGGAACGAACACCGGGGAGCTGTTTTTT.

This clonotype was seen repeatedly, ten times or more. The chain recombines TRBV2 with TRBJ2-1; 7 positions agree with TRBD2. The CDR3 runs to 14 residues. Per the germline V gene, CDR1 is SNHLY and CDR2 is FYNNEI. The V and J ends lost 6 bases and 4 bases, in that order; junction bases with no gene match: 6. The CDR3 DNA follows: TGTGCCAGCAGGGCCCCCGGGAGGTACAATGAGCAGTTCTTC. This codes for CASRAPGRYNEQFF. Combining the CDR3 with reference TRBV2 and TRBJ2-1 gives the whole variable domain EPEVTQTPSHQVTQMGQEVILRCVPISNHLYFYWYRQILGQKVEFLVSFYNNEISEKSEIFDDQFSVERPDGSNFTLKIRSTKLEDSAMYFCASRAPGRYNEQFFGPGTRLTVL.

This clonotype was detected only a few times. The chain combines TRBV20-1 with TRBJ2-1; D is unresolved. This CDR3 spans 12 amino acids. V was shortened by 0 bases and J by 8 bases, with 8 bases between the two germline ends. Germline assignment: CDR1 DFQATT and CDR2 SNEGSKA (reference sequence). DNA for the CDR3: TGCAGTGCTAGAGATCGGTGGTATGAGCAGTTCTTC. Protein: CSARDRWYEQFF.

This clonotype was seen many times. The genes are TRBV7-2 and TRBJ2-1; D uncertain. The V gene's germline CDR1 is SGHTA and CDR2 FQGNSA. Trimming shortened V by 1 base and J by 5 bases, and 6 bases separated the two germline ends. The CDR3 extends over 13 amino acids. The DNA for the CDR3 is TGTGCCAGCAGCTTAGGCTGGGACAATGAGCAGTTCTTC. Translating gives CASSLGWDNEQFF.

This chain connects TRBV12-3 or TRBV12-4 to TRBJ2-1; 9 nucleotides match TRBD2. This CDR3 comprises 14 residues. V gave up 3 bases and J gave up 8 bases; unmatched junction bases: 5. CDR3 nucleotide sequence: TGTGCCAGCAGTTTGGGTAGCGGGAGCTATGAGCAGTTCTTC. Encoded protein: CASSLGSGSYEQFF.

The V and J genes are TRBV7-9 and TRBJ2-3; 7 bases align to TRBD2. The CDR3 runs 13 residues. Trimming took 5 bases from V and 6 from J; bases not matched to a gene: 5. Per the germline V gene, CDR1 is SEHNR and CDR2 is FQNEAQ (reference sequence). CDR3 in DNA: TGTGCCAGCAGCGTACCCGGGGGGGATACGCAGTATTTT. It translates to CASSVPGGDTQYF.

In this sample, this clonotype turned up a few times. The DNA for the CDR3 is TGCGCCAGCCGGGAGGAGGGCCACTATGGCTACACCTTC. It encodes CASREEGHYGYTF. V gene TRBV5-1 combines with J gene TRBJ1-2; no clear D gene. This CDR3 spans 13 amino acids. CDR1 and CDR2 (germline): SGHRS, YFSETQ. V lost 7 bases and J lost 3, with 13 bases in between.

V gene TRBV12-3 or TRBV12-4 combines with J gene TRBJ2-2, with D perhaps matching TRBD1 (6 bases). V dropped 2 bases and J dropped 3 bases, with 13 bases sitting between them. The CDR3 has 16 amino acids. CDR3: CASSLSAGTYTGELFF. The DNA for the CDR3 is TGTGCCAGCAGTTTAAGTGCAGGGACATACACCGGGGAGCTGTTTTTT.

This chain connects TRBV5-1 to TRBJ2-1; D possibly corresponds to TRBD2 (5 bases). V was trimmed by 4 bases and J by 5 bases, leaving 13 bases between them. Germline V gene sequence: CDR1 SGHRS, CDR2 YFSETQ. The CDR3 length is 14 residues. CDR3: CASSGGLINNEQFF. CDR3 nucleotide sequence: TGCGCCAGCAGCGGAGGACTCATTAACAATGAGCAGTTCTTC.

J is TRBJ1-4 and V is TRBV28, with TRBD1 identical over 8 bases. Germline-derived CDR1 and CDR2 are MDHEN and SYDVKM. CDR3 length equals 14 residues. The V and J ends lost 11 bases and 5 bases, in that order; junction bases with no gene match: 10. CDR3 DNA sequence: TGTGCCGGCTCGTCAGGGGGCTGGAATGAAAAACTGTTTTTT. It codes for CAGSSGGWNEKLFF.

This clonotype occurred a few times. This chain links TRBV3-1 with TRBJ1-5; D is possibly TRBD1 (5 bases). Per the germline V gene, CDR1 is LGHDT and CDR2 is YNNKEL (reference sequence). The CDR3 is 14 amino acids. V lost 4 bases to trimming and J lost 5 bases, with 12 bases between them. DNA of the CDR3: TGTGCCAGCAGCCCCAGGGAAGGGTATCAGCCCCAGCATTTT. Translating it yields CASSPREGYQPQHF.

V is TRBV7-8 and J is TRBJ2-5; D uncertain. Germline CDR1 reads SGHVS; CDR2 reads FQNEAQ. The length of the CDR3 is 14 residues. V lost 0 bases and J 5 bases, leaving 10 bases between the germline ends. In DNA form, the CDR3 reads TGTGCCAGCAGCTTAGCCGGTGTAGAGGAGACCCAGTACTTC. Translation: CASSLAGVEETQYF.

The chain recombines TRBV7-3 with TRBJ2-2; D remains unclear. Looked up from germline, CDR1 is SGHTA and CDR2 is FQGTGA. The CDR3 length is 13 residues. The V end was cut by 2 bases, the J end by 5 bases, with 6 bases between. DNA of the CDR3: TGTGCCAGCAGCTTATCAAGGACCGGGGAGCTGTTTTTT. Translated, it gives CASSLSRTGELFF.

V is TRBV5-6 and J is TRBJ2-7; D is possibly TRBD1 or TRBD2 (6 bases each). The ends were cut back, 0 bases at V and 0 bases at J, with 13 bases in the middle. The CDR3 length is 16 residues. Germline V lookup: CDR1 SGHDT, CDR2 YYEEEE. CDR3 bases: TGTGCCAGCAGCTTGGGGAGGGGGGAAAGCTCCTACGAGCAGTACTTC. Residues: CASSLGRGESSYEQYF.

Points on this clonotype: A clone one base away is much larger, so this may be a read error. The rearrangement links TRBV12-3 or TRBV12-4 to TRBJ1-4; TRBD1 is a possible D gene (5 bases). Between the trimmed V and J ends, which lost 4 bases and 7 bases, there was a span of 10 bases. The CDR3 covers 13 residues. The CDR3 DNA reads TGTGCCAGCAGTTCCAGGGCGAGTGAAAAACTGTTTTTT. It codes for CASSSRASEKLFF.

This clonotype showed up just once. The chain is built from TRBV5-4 and TRBJ2-3, with 10 nucleotides matching TRBD2. Trimming cost V 8 bases and J 5 bases; bases outside gene matches: 5. The CDR3 runs 13 residues. CDR1 is SGHNT, CDR2 YYREEE, per germline (reference sequence). The chain's CDR3 is CARAGGPEDTQYF. The CDR3 DNA reads as TGTGCCAGAGCGGGAGGGCCGGAAGATACGCAGTATTTT.

The rearrangement links TRBV7-3 to TRBJ2-2, with TRBD2 matching 16 bases. Germline assignment: CDR1 SGHTA and CDR2 FQGTGA. The V and J ends lost 2 bases and 4 bases, in that order; junction bases with no gene match: 7. The CDR3 length is 19 residues. Written as DNA, the CDR3 is TGTGCCAGCAGCTTACCGGGACTAGCGGGAGGGCCGGGCACCGGGGAGCTGTTTTTT. This codes for CASSLPGLAGGPGTGELFF.

This chain uses TRBV29-1 with TRBJ1-4; weak D call: TRBD1 (6 bases). V was pared by 6 bases and J by 8 bases, with 16 bases between. CDR3 length equals 13 residues. From germline, CDR1 is SQVTM and CDR2 ANQGSEA. The CDR3 bases are TGCAGCGTCGAGGATGGGACATCCGAAAAACTGTTTTTT. Its translation is CSVEDGTSEKLFF.

This clonotype appeared many times. V is TRBV12-3 or TRBV12-4 and J is TRBJ1-1; 8 bases agree with TRBD1. V gave up 3 bases and J gave up 1 base; unmatched junction bases: 1. This CDR3 is 14 amino acids long. The CDR3 region has the DNA TGTGCCAGCAGTTTCCAGGGGGCGAACACTGAAGCTTTCTTT. As protein: CASSFQGANTEAFF.

The chain has TRBV5-4 and TRBJ2-3; 7 bases align to TRBD2. The J segment lost 1 base and the V segment lost 5 bases, leaving 1 base of the junction unmatched. There are 13 residues in the CDR3. CDR1 is SGHNT, CDR2 YYREEE, per germline (reference sequence). The CDR3 protein is CASRGRGTDTQYF. CDR3 coding DNA: TGTGCCAGCAGGGGGAGGGGCACAGATACGCAGTATTTT. Full variable domain (missing parts from reference TRBV5-4 and TRBJ2-3): ETGVTQSPTHLIKTRGQQVTLRCSSQSGHNTVSWYQQALGQGPQFIFQYYREEENGRGNFPPRFSGLQFPNYSSELNVNALELDDSALYLCASRGRGTDTQYFGPGTRLTVL.

This clonotype was seen a handful of times. The chain combines TRBV12-3 or TRBV12-4 with TRBJ2-1; 13 bases match TRBD2. Trimming removed 8 bases from V and 7 bases from J; junction bases left unmatched: 8. The CDR3 sequence is 15 residues long. CDR3 region: CASGLTSGRRNEQFF. CDR3 nucleotides: TGTGCCAGCGGGCTGACTAGCGGGAGGAGGAATGAGCAGTTCTTC.

Ten or more counts support this clonotype. The chain employs TRBV20-1 and TRBJ2-1; possibly TRBD1 for D (6 bases). The CDR3 is 14 residues long. CDR1 DFQATT and CDR2 SNEGSKA come from the germline V gene (reference sequence). Trimming cost V 8 bases and J 0 bases, with 14 bases left between them. CDR3 in DNA: TGCAGTACAGGGCCCGTGAGCTCCTACAATGAGCAGTTCTTC. As protein: CSTGPVSSYNEQFF.

This clonotype was seen only a few times. The gene calls are TRBV9 and TRBJ2-1; 8 nucleotides align to TRBD2. Germline CDR1 reads SGDLS; CDR2 reads YYNGEE. This CDR3 spans 16 amino acids. V lost 3 bases, J lost 2 bases, and 7 bases stayed unmatched. The CDR3 reads CASSEGGLAPYNEQFF. Written as DNA, the CDR3 is TGTGCCAGCAGCGAGGGAGGACTAGCCCCCTACAATGAGCAGTTCTTC. The whole variable domain, filled in from reference TRBV9 and TRBJ2-1, reads DSGVTQTPKHLITATGQRVTLRCSPRSGDLSVYWYQQSLDQGLQFLIQYYNGEERAKGNILERFSAQQFPDLHSELNLSSLELGDSALYFCASSEGGLAPYNEQFFGPGTRLTVL.

The chain recombines TRBV7-2 with TRBJ1-1; 8 nucleotides line up with TRBD1. Germline trimming cut 0 bases from V and 10 bases from J; bases unmatched to any gene: 7. The CDR3 consists of 14 residues. Germline V gene data show CDR1 as SGHTA and CDR2 as FQGNSA. The CDR3 DNA sequence: TGTGCCAGCAGCTTAGCCGGACAGGGATCCCGAGCTTTCTTT. It yields the protein CASSLAGQGSRAFF.

This clonotype appeared a few times. The chain has TRBV7-2 and TRBJ2-1; TRBD1 matches 9 bases. The CDR3 covers 16 residues. V shed 5 bases and J 6 bases; nucleotides not matched to a gene: 11. Looked up from germline, CDR1 is SGHTA and CDR2 is FQGNSA. In DNA form, the CDR3 reads TGTGCCAGCAGCGGATTGGACAGGGGTATTGGCAATGAGCAGTTCTTC. Its protein product is CASSGLDRGIGNEQFF.

This clonotype was counted ten times or more. This chain links TRBV7-2 with TRBJ1-3; D remains ambiguous. This CDR3 spans 15 amino acids. Trimming shortened V by 1 base and J by 0 bases, and 7 bases separated the two germline ends. Germline lookup yields CDR1 SGHTA and CDR2 FQGNSA. The CDR3 nucleotides read TGTGCCAGCAGCTTAGTTCCCGTCTCTGGAAACACCATATATTTT. Translated, it gives CASSLVPVSGNTIYF.

In this sample, this clonotype turned up many times. The chain couples TRBV7-6 to TRBJ2-2; no firm D call. Germline values: CDR1 SGHVS, CDR2 FNYEAQ. The V end lost 5 bases, the J end lost 0 bases, and 10 bases lay between the germline ends. This CDR3 comprises 15 residues. CDR3 coding DNA: TGTGCCAGCAGCAGCCCTTTTACGAACACCGGGGAGCTGTTTTTT. It specifies CASSSPFTNTGELFF.